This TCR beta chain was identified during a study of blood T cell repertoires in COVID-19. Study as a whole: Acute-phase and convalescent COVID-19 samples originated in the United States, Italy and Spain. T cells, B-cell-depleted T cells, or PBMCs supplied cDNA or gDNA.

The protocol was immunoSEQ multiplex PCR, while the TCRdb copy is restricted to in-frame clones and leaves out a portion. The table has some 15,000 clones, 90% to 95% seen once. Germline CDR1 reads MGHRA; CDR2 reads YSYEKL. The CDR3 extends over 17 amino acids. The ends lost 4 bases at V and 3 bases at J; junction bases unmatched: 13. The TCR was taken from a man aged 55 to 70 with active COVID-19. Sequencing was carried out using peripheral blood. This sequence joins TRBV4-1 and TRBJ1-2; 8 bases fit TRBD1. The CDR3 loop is CASSRIGGRGLDYGYTF. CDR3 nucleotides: TGCGCCAGCAGCCGGATTGGGGGCAGGGGGCTAGACTATGGCTACACCTTC.